Listed below are T cell receptor beta chains from one sample, sequenced in a study of T cell changes during pregnancy in multiple sclerosis. Only in-frame clones appear in the TCRdb table, and some are missing; sequencing was by immunoSEQ multiplex PCR. Of approximately 50,000 clones listed, roughly 94% were seen once; the top ten hold less than 0.35%. The sequenced sample was CD4+ T cells from peripheral blood mononuclear cells, obtained in the third trimester of pregnancy. These receptor sequences come from a female donor with multiple sclerosis, enrolled in a pregnancy study. Each CDR3 is given with its conserved first and last residue. The D gene is left open where the match is weak. The size entry is marked missing in some rows and otherwise reads once, few, many or a size class.

j_call | clone_size | d_call | v_call | cdr3_nt | cdr3_aa
TRBJ2-1 | NA | NA | TRBV19 | TGTGCCAGTAGTATTCCGGGAAGGTACAATGAGCAGTTCTTC | CASSIPGRYNEQFF
TRBJ1-1 | NA | TRBD1 | TRBV30 | TGTGCCTGGAATCCCTCGTTTTGGGACAGGGACACTGAAGCTTTCTTT | CAWNPSFWDRDTEAFF
TRBJ1-1 | NA | NA | TRBV30 | TGTGCCTGGAGTAGTGGACGGTTTGGGACAAGGAACACTGAAGCTTTCTTT | CAWSSGRFGTRNTEAFF
TRBJ1-2 | NA | NA | TRBV19 | TGTGCCAGTAGTAACTCGGACAAAAGGGATGGCTACACCTTC | CASSNSDKRDGYTF
TRBJ1-6 | NA | TRBD1 | TRBV6-1 | TGTGCCAGCAGTGAAGACAGGGGGAATGGTTCACCCCTCCACTTT | CASSEDRGNGSPLHF
TRBJ1-2 | NA | TRBD1 | TRBV5-1 | TGCGCCAGCAGCGACGTACAGGGGGCAGATGGCTACACCTTC | CASSDVQGADGYTF
TRBJ2-3 | NA | NA | TRBV9 | TGTGCCAGCAGCGTATCGGCGGGCGGACCCTGGGAGGTAGATACGCAGTATTTT | CASSVSAGGPWEVDTQYF
TRBJ1-1 | NA | NA | TRBV15 | TGTGCCACCAGCAGAGATCCGGTATCTGAAGCTTTCTTT | CATSRDPVSEAFF
TRBJ2-5 | NA | NA | TRBV4-3 | TGCGCCAGCAGCCCGGACCCACGGGGAGAGACCCAGTACTTC | CASSPDPRGETQYF
TRBJ2-7 | once | NA | TRBV4-1 | TGCGCCAGCAGCCAGGTCAGGGGTATAAGCGAGCAGTACTTC | CASSQVRGISEQYF
TRBJ2-3 | once | NA | TRBV2 | TGTGCCAGCAGTACACAGGCAGATACGCAGTATTTT | CASSTQADTQYF
TRBJ2-4 | NA | NA | TRBV5-4 | TGTGCCAGCAGCTTCAAGGACAGTGGAAACATTCAGTACTTC | CASSFKDSGNIQYF
TRBJ1-6 | NA | NA | TRBV27 | TGTGCCAGCAGTTTCGGGGGTAATTCACCCCTCCACTTT | CASSFGGNSPLHF
TRBJ2-6 | NA | NA | TRBV19 | TGTGCCAGTAAGCTAGCAGGAGGGCATGGGGCCAACGTCCTGACTTTC | CASKLAGGHGANVLTF
TRBJ2-7 | NA | TRBD1 | TRBV5-1 | TGCGCCAGCAGCCCGGACAGGATCAGCTCCTACGAGCAGTACTTC | CASSPDRISSYEQYF
TRBJ2-3 | once | NA | TRBV6-5 | TGTGCCAGCAGTTACTCGAGGTTCACAGATACGCAGTATTTT | CASSYSRFTDTQYF
TRBJ1-1 | NA | TRBD1 | TRBV6-5 | TGTGCCAGCAGTCCCCGGACAGGGAACACTGAAGCTTTCTTT | CASSPRTGNTEAFF
TRBJ1-5 | NA | NA | TRBV19 | TGTGCCAGTAGACACGCCTCTCGGGGAGGATTCAATCAGCCCCAGCATTTT | CASRHASRGGFNQPQHF
TRBJ2-1 | NA | TRBD1 | TRBV7-7 | TGTGCTAGCAGCCCGGGACAGGGCCACCCAAATGAGCAGTTCTTC | CASSPGQGHPNEQFF
TRBJ2-1 | NA | NA | TRBV27 | TGTGCCAGCAGTCCCCTAGGGGGGGGGAGGGGTTCCTACAATGAGCAGTTCTTC | CASSPLGGGRGSYNEQFF
TRBJ2-1 | NA | NA | TRBV20-1 | TGCAGTGCTAGAGCCGGTGAACGAGAATTCTTC | CSARAGEREFF
TRBJ1-6 | NA | NA | TRBV27 | TGTGCCAGCAGTTCCCAAGCGGGGTCACCCCTCCACTTT | CASSSQAGSPLHF
TRBJ2-3 | NA | TRBD2 | TRBV9 | TGTGCCAGCAGCGTAGCTAGCGGGAGTGTCACAGATACGCAGTATTTT | CASSVASGSVTDTQYF
TRBJ2-1 | NA | NA | TRBV18 | TGTGCCAGCTCCCTGAGTGAGACAGACTACAATGAGCAGTTCTTC | CASSLSETDYNEQFF
TRBJ1-2 | NA | NA | TRBV5-6 | TGTGCCAGCAGCTTGGTGCAGAAAAACTATGGCTACACCTTC | CASSLVQKNYGYTF
TRBJ2-7 | once | NA | TRBV19 | TGTGCCAGTAGACCTGGGAGAACCTACGAGCAGTACTTC | CASRPGRTYEQYF
TRBJ2-7 | NA | NA | TRBV11-2 | TGTGCCAGCAGCTTAGAGGGGGGTTCCTACGAGCAGTACTTC | CASSLEGGSYEQYF
TRBJ1-2 | NA | TRBD1 | TRBV28 | TGTGCCAGCAGCCCGGATCGGACGGACAGGGGGGGCTACACCTTC | CASSPDRTDRGGYTF
TRBJ2-4 | NA | TRBD2 | TRBV5-1 | TGCGCCAGCAGTTATGCAGCTAGCGGGATATTAAACATTCAGTACTTC | CASSYAASGILNIQYF
TRBJ1-1 | NA | NA | TRBV27 | TGTGCCAGTAGCAGGCTCCCGAGGGACACTGAAGCTTTCTTT | CASSRLPRDTEAFF
TRBJ2-3 | NA | TRBD2 | TRBV19 | TGTGCCAGTAGACGGACTAGCGGGGGGGCAGATACGCAGTATTTT | CASRRTSGGADTQYF
TRBJ2-7 | NA | TRBD2 | TRBV5-6 | TGTGCCAGCAGCTCAATTGATGGACTAGCGGGAAAAGACGAGCAGTACTTC | CASSSIDGLAGKDEQYF
TRBJ1-1 | NA | TRBD1 | TRBV27 | TGTGCCAGCAGTCGACAGGGGGCCACTGAAGCTTTCTTT | CASSRQGATEAFF
TRBJ2-3 | once | TRBD2 | TRBV6-1 | TGTGCCAGCAGTGATGTGTGGCTAGCGGGAGTAGATACGCAGTATTTT | CASSDVWLAGVDTQYF
TRBJ1-2 | NA | NA | TRBV7-9 | TGTGCCAGCAGCTTAGCCTTCCTGGGCTACACCTTC | CASSLAFLGYTF
TRBJ2-7 | NA | TRBD1 | TRBV5-5 | TGTGCCAGCAGCCCGACAGGGGACGAGCAGTACTTC | CASSPTGDEQYF
TRBJ2-1 | NA | NA | TRBV6-1 | TGTGCCAGCAGTGATGTGGGAGAGACCTACAATGAGCAGTTCTTC | CASSDVGETYNEQFF
TRBJ1-1 | NA | NA | TRBV5-1 | TGCGCCAGCAGCTTGGCCGGTTATCTGGGCGCTGAAGCTTTCTTT | CASSLAGYLGAEAFF
TRBJ2-1 | NA | NA | TRBV2 | TGTGCCAGCAGTGTTACCTACGGAACGGGAAAGTTCTTC | CASSVTYGTGKFF
TRBJ2-7 | NA | NA | TRBV6-5 | TGTGCCAGCAGTCGACAGACACTATCCTACGAGCAGTACTTC | CASSRQTLSYEQYF
TRBJ1-4 | NA | NA | TRBV4-3 | TGCGCCAGCAGCCTCGGGGGGGCGCTTGATGAAAAACTGTTTTTT | CASSLGGALDEKLFF
TRBJ1-1 | NA | TRBD1 | TRBV27 | TGTGCCAGCAAGCGACAGGGTGCGGAAGCTTTCTTT | CASKRQGAEAFF
TRBJ2-1 | NA | TRBD2 | TRBV19 | TGTGCCAGTAGTCGCCGTGGGGGCGGGGGGAAGAACAATGAGCAGTTCTTC | CASSRRGGGGKNNEQFF
TRBJ1-1 | NA | TRBD1 | TRBV6-1 | TGTGCCAGCAATCGACAGGGTGAAGCTTTCTTT | CASNRQGEAFF
TRBJ2-1 | NA | NA | TRBV2 | TGTGCCAGCAGTGCCCAGGTCGGTGAGCAGTTCTTC | CASSAQVGEQFF
TRBJ1-1 | NA | NA | TRBV7-8 | TGTGCCAGCAGCTTAAAAAGAGGGGGGAACACTGAAGCTTTCTTT | CASSLKRGGNTEAFF
TRBJ2-3 | NA | NA | TRBV5-1 | TGCGCCAGCAGCCCCGGGACAGATACGCAGTATTTT | CASSPGTDTQYF
TRBJ1-5 | NA | TRBD1 | TRBV6-5 | TGTGCCAGCAGTAAGGGACAGGGTCGACAGCCCCAGCATTTT | CASSKGQGRQPQHF
TRBJ1-6 | NA | NA | TRBV30 | TGTGCCTGGAGTTCTGGCAGTGCCGTATCTTATAATTCACCCCTCCACTTT | CAWSSGSAVSYNSPLHF
TRBJ1-2 | NA | NA | TRBV28 | TGTGCCAGCAGCCGCCCCGGACTTCTCTTCTTGGGGGGCTACACCTTC | CASSRPGLLFLGGYTF
TRBJ2-1 | NA | TRBD2 | TRBV7-9 | TGTGCCAGCAGCCCTGGGACTAGCGGGAGCTCCTACAATGAGCAGTTCTTC | CASSPGTSGSSYNEQFF
TRBJ2-5 | NA | TRBD1 | TRBV11-3 | TGTGCCAGCAGCTGGACAGGGCGGTCCCAAGAGACCCAGTACTTC | CASSWTGRSQETQYF
TRBJ2-7 | NA | TRBD2 | TRBV14 | TGTGCCAGCAGCCAAGATCCGGGACTAGCGGGGGGCAATCAGTACTTC | CASSQDPGLAGGNQYF
TRBJ1-3 | NA | TRBD1 | TRBV9 | TGTGCCAGCAGCGTAGTACCCGGACAGGGGGTTGGAGGAAACACCATATATTTT | CASSVVPGQGVGGNTIYF
TRBJ1-6 | NA | NA | TRBV6-5 | TGTGCCAGCAGTTTGGGGAGGGACTCAGGGAATTCACCCCTCCACTTT | CASSLGRDSGNSPLHF